This T cell receptor beta chain appears in the sequencing data of a study of blood T cells in healthy people across ages. Study-wide results and limits: When one million T cells were used, diversity estimates were thought to be underestimates.

As concerns this clonotype: Antigen: not known.

The CDR3 has 12 residues. The germline CDR1 and CDR2 sequences are SQVTM and ANQGSEA. Trimming shortened V by 6 bases and J by 1 base, and 9 bases separated the two germline ends. The second PCR ran roughly 7 to 12 cycles with a sample-barcoded 5' primer and J-beta primers. Every cDNA was tagged by a template-switch adaptor with 12 random nucleotides. MiXCR, applied by TCRdb to the 5' RACE reads, yields one record per CDR3 protein. The table records 550,000 to 700,000 distinct CDR3 sequences, about 25% of them present only once. The chain links TRBV29-1 to TRBJ2-5, with D possibly being TRBD2 (5 bases). Sequenced input: blood. The source is a woman aged 70-85 years in good health. The CDR3 DNA sequence: TGCAGCGTCCGGAGCGGCCAAGAGACCCAGTACTTC. Its protein product is CSVRSGQETQYF.